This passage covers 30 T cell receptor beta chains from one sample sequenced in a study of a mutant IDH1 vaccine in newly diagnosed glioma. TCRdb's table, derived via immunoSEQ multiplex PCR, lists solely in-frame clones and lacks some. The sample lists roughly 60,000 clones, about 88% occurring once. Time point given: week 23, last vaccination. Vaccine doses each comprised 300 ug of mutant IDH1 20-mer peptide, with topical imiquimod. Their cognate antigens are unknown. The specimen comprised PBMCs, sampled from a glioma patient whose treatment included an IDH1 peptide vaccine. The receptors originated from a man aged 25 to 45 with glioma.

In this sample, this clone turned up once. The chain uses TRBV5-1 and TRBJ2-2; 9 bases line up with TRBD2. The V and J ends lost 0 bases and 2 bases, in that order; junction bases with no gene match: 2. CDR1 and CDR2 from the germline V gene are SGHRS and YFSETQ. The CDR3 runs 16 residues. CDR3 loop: CASSLDLAGNTGELFF. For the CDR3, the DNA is TGCGCCAGCAGCTTGGACCTAGCGGGAAACACCGGGGAGCTGTTTTTT.

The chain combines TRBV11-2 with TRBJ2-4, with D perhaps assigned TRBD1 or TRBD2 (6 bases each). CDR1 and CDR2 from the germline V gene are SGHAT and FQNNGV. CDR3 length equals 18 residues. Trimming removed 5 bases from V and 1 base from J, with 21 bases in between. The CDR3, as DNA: TGTGCCAGCAGCAGTCTCCGGGGGCCGGTCGGCGCCAAAAACATTCAGTACTTC. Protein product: CASSSLRGPVGAKNIQYF. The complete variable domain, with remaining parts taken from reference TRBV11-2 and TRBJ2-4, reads EAGVAQSPRYKIIEKRQSVAFWCNPISGHATLYWYQQILGQGPKLLIQFQNNGVVDDSQLPKDRFSAERLKGVDSTLKIQPAKLEDSAVYLCASSSLRGPVGAKNIQYFGAGTRLSVL.

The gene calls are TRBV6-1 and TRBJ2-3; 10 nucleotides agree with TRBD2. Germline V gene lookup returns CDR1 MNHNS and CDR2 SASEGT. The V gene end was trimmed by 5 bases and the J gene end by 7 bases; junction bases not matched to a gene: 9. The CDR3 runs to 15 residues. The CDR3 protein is CASSSGGVLVNTQYF. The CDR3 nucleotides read TGTGCCAGCAGTAGCGGGGGGGTCCTTGTGAATACGCAGTATTTT.

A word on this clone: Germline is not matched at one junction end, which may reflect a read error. The CDR3 reads CASSPGVSGNTIYF. CDR3 bases: TGTGCCAGCTCACCAGGCGTCTCTGGCAACACCATATATTTT. The chain uses TRBV18 and TRBJ1-3; D gene ambiguous. The CDR3 spans 14 residues. Germline V CDR1 and CDR2: KGHSH, LQKENI.

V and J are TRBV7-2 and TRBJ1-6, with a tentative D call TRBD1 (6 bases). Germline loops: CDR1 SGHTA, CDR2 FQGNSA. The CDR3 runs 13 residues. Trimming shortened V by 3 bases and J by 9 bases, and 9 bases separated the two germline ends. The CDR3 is CASSFATGSPLHF. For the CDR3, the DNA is TGTGCCAGCAGCTTCGCGACAGGTTCACCCCTCCACTTT.

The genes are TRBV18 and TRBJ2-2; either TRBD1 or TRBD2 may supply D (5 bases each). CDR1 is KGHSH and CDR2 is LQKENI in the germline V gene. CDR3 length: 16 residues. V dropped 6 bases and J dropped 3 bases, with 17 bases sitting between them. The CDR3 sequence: CASSPGPGPDTGELFF. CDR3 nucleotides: TGTGCCAGCTCTCCGGGCCCGGGGCCAGACACCGGGGAGCTGTTTTTT.

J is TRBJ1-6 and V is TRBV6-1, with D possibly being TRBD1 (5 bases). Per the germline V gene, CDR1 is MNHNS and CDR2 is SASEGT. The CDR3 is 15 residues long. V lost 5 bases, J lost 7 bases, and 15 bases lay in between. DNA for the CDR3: TGTGCCAGCAGTCCCTCCACAGGACGGAATTCACCCCTCCACTTT. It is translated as CASSPSTGRNSPLHF.

The CDR3 DNA reads as TGTGCCAGCAGTACAGGGAAGACCTATAATTCACCCCTCCACTTT. Residues: CASSTGKTYNSPLHF. This chain joins TRBV5-8 and TRBJ1-6; D may be TRBD1 (6 bases). V lost 5 bases and J lost 2, with 11 bases in between. Germline V CDR1 and CDR2: SGHTS, YDEGEE. This CDR3 contains 15 residues.

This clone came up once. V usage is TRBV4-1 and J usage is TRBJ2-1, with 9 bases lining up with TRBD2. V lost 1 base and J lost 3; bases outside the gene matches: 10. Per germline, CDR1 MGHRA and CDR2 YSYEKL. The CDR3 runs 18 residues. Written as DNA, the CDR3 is TGCGCCAGCAGCCAAGGGTCTCAGCGGGGGGCTGGCTACAATGAGCAGTTCTTC. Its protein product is CASSQGSQRGAGYNEQFF.

The chain's CDR3 is CATYNWVAANYGYTF. The CDR3 DNA follows: TGTGCCACTTACAACTGGGTCGCAGCTAACTATGGCTACACCTTC. The V call is TRBV19, the J call TRBJ1-2, with D uncertain. This CDR3 has 15 residues. V gave up 10 bases and J gave up 0 bases, with 18 bases separating them. Germline CDR1 is LNHDA and CDR2 is SQIVND (reference sequence).

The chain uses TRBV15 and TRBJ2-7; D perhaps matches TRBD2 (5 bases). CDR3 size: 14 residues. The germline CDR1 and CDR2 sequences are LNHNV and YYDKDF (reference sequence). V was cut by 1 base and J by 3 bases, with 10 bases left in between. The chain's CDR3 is CATSRGGEGYEQYF. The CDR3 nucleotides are TGTGCCACCAGCAGAGGGGGTGAGGGCTACGAGCAGTACTTC.

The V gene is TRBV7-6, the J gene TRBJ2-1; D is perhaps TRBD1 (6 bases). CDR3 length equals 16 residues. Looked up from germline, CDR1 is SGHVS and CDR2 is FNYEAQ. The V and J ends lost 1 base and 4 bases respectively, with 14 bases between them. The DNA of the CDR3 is TGTGCCAGCAGCTTAGTTGGGGGCGCCCGTTACAATGAGCAGTTCTTC. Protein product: CASSLVGGARYNEQFF.

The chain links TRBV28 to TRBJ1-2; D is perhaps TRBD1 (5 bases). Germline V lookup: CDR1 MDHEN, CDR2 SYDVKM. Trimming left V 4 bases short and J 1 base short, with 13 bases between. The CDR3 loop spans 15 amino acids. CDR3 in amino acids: CASSSGTDYNYGYTF. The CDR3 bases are TGTGCCAGCAGTTCCGGGACGGACTATAACTATGGCTACACCTTC.

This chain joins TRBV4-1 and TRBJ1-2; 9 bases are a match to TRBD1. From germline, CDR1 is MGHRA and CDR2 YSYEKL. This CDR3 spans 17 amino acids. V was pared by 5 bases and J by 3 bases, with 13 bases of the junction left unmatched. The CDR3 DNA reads TGCGCCAGCAGCTCAGAGGGACAGGGTACCCAGTACTATGGCTACACCTTC. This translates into CASSSEGQGTQYYGYTF.

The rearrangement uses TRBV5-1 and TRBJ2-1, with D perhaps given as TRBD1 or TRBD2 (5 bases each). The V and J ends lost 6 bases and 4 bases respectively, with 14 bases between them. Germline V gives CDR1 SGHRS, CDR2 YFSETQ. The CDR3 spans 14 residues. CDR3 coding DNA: TGCGCCAGCATCCGGGACGCAGATTACAATGAGCAGTTCTTC. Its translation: CASIRDADYNEQFF.

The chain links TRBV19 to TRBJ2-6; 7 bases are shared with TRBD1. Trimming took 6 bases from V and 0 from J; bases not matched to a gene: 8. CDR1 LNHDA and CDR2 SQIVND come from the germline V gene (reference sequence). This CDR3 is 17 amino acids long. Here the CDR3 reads CASSDRDSLSGANVLTF. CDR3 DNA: TGTGCCAGTAGCGATCGGGACAGCCTCTCTGGGGCCAACGTCCTGACTTTC.

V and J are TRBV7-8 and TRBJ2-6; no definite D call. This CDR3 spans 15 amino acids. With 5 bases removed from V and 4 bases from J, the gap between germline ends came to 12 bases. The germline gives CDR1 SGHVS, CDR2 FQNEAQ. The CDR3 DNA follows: TGTGCCAGCAGCGACCTGAGGAGAGGGGCCAACGTCCTGACTTTC. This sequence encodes CASSDLRRGANVLTF.

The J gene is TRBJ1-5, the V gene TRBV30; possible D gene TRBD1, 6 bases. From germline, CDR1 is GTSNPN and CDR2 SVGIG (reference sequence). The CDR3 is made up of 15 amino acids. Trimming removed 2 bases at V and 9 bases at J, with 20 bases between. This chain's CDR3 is CAWSTENRVTGPQHF. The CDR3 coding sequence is TGTGCCTGGAGTACCGAAAACAGGGTCACCGGGCCCCAGCATTTT. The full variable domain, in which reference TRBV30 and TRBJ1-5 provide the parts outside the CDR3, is SQTIHQWPATLVQPVGSPLSLECTVEGTSNPNLYWYRQAAGRGLQLLFYSVGIGQISSEVPQNLSASRPQDRQFILSSKKLLLSDSGFYLCAWSTENRVTGPQHFGDGTRLSIL.

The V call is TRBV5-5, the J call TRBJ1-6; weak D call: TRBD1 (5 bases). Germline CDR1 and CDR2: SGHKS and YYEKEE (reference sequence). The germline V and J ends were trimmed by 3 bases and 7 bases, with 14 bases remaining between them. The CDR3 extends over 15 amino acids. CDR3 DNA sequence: TGTGCCAGCAGCTCCCGGGACGCGAGAAATTCACCCCTCCACTTT. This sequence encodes CASSSRDARNSPLHF.

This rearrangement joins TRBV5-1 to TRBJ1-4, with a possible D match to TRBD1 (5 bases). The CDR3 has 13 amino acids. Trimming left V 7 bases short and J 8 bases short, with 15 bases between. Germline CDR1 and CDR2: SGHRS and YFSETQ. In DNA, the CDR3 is TGCGCCAGCCGGGGGGTCGATGGGGAAAAACTGTTTTTT. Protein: CASRGVDGEKLFF.

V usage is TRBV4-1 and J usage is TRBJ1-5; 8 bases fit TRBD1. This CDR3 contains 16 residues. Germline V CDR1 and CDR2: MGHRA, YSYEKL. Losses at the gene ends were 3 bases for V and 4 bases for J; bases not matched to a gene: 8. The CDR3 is CASSQGIGQGNQPQHF. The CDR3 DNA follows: TGCGCCAGCAGCCAGGGTATAGGACAGGGTAATCAGCCCCAGCATTTT.

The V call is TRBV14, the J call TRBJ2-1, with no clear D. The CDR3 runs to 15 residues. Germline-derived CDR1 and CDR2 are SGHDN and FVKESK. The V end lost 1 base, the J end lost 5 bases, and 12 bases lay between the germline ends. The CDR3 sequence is CASSQAYRYHNEQFF. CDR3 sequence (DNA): TGTGCCAGCAGCCAAGCTTACAGATACCACAATGAGCAGTTCTTC.

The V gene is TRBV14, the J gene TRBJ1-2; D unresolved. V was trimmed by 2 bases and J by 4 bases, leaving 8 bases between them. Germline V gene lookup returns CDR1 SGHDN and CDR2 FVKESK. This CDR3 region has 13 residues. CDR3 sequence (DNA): TGTGCCAGCAGCCAACAGGCGATCTATGGCTACACCTTC. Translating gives CASSQQAIYGYTF. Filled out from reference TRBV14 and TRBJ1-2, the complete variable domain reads EAGVTQFPSHSVIEKGQTVTLRCDPISGHDNLYWYRRVMGKEIKFLLHFVKESKQDESGMPNNRFLAERTGGTYSTLKVQPAELEDSGVYFCASSQQAIYGYTFGSGTRLTVV.

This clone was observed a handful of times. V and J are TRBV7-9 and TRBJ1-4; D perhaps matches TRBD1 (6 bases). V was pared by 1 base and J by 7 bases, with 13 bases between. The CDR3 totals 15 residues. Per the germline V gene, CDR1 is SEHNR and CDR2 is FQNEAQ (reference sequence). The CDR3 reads CASSLGGQLAEKLFF. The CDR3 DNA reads TGTGCCAGCAGCTTAGGAGGACAGTTGGCTGAAAAACTGTTTTTT.

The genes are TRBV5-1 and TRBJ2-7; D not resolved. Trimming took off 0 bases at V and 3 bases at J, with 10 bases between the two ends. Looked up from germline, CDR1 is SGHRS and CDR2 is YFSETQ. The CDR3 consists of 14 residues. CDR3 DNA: TGCGCCAGCAGCTTGGGCGGCCGGAACTACGAGCAGTACTTC. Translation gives CASSLGGRNYEQYF.

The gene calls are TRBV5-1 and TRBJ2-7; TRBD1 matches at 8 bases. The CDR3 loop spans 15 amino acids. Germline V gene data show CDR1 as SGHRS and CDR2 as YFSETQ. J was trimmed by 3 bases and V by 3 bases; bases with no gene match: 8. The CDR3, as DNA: TGCGCCAGCAGCTCCGTGGACAGGGCGATCTACGAGCAGTACTTC. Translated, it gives CASSSVDRAIYEQYF.

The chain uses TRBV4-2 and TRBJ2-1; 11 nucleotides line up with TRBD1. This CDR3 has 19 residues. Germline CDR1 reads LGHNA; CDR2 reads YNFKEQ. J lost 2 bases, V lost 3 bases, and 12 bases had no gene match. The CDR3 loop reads CASSHPRTDRGPPYNEQFF. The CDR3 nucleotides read TGTGCCAGCAGCCATCCTAGAACGGACAGGGGGCCCCCCTACAATGAGCAGTTCTTC.

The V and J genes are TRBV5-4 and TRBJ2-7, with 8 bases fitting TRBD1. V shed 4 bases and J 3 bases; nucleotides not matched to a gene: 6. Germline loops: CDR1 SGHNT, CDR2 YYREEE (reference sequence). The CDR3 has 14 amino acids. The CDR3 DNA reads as TGTGCCAGCAGCGAAGGACAGGGACTCTACGAGCAGTACTTC. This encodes CASSEGQGLYEQYF.

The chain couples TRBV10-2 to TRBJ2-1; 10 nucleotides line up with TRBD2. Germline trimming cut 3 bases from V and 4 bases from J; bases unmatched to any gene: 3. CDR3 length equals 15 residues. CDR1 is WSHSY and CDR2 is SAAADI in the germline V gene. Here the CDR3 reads CASSEGTSAYNEQFF. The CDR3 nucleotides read TGCGCCAGCAGTGAAGGGACTAGCGCATACAATGAGCAGTTCTTC.

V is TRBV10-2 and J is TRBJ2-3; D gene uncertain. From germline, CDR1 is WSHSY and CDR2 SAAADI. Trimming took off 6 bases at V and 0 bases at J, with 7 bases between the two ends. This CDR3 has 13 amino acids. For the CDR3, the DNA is TGCGCCAGCAGGCCCTTGAGCACAGATACGCAGTATTTT. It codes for CASRPLSTDTQYF.